Listed below are T cell receptor beta chains from one sample, sequenced in a study of cytomegalovirus exposure and HLA in healthy donors. Measured with immunoSEQ multiplex PCR; TCRdb has only the in-frame clones, and not every one. Of about 150,000 clones listed, approximately 80% are singletons. The source material was PBMCs. These receptors came from a boy between 2 and 15 years old in good health and CMV-seronegative. Each CDR3 is given with its conserved first and last residue. The order of the fields is clone size, D gene, V gene, J gene, CDR3 protein, CDR3 DNA. The D gene is left open where the match is weak. Clone sizes are given selectively: once, few, many, or a class where the clone is expanded.

NA	NA	TRBV9	TRBJ2-1	CASSVEGFDTHNEQFF	TGTGCCAGCAGCGTAGAAGGCTTTGACACGCACAATGAGCAGTTCTTC
once	TRBD2	TRBV5-1	TRBJ2-1	CASSQDGGYSYNEQFF	TGCGCCAGCAGTCAGGACGGGGGGTACTCCTACAATGAGCAGTTCTTC
NA	NA	TRBV28	TRBJ2-5	CASSRDFETQYF	TGTGCCAGCAGTCGGGACTTCGAGACCCAGTACTTC
NA	TRBD2	TRBV6-4	TRBJ2-3	CASSRSGGSTDTQYF	TGTGCCAGCAGCCGTAGCGGGGGGAGCACAGATACGCAGTATTTT
few	NA	TRBV10-3	TRBJ1-3	CASSYSSGNTIYF	TGTGCCTCGAGTTACAGCTCTGGAAACACCATATATTTT
NA	NA	TRBV7-3	TRBJ1-6	CASSLLLGFNSALHF	TGTGCCAGCAGCTTACTTCTGGGCTTTAATTCGGCCCTCCACTTT
NA	NA	TRBV28	TRBJ1-1	CASSLVVTEAFF	TGTGCCAGCAGTTTAGTAGTGACTGAAGCTTTCTTT
NA	NA	TRBV18	TRBJ1-1	CASSPQTSGTEAFF	TGTGCCAGCTCACCACAGACAAGTGGCACTGAAGCTTTCTTT
NA	NA	TRBV7-3	TRBJ2-3	CASSLSLRSGTDTQYF	TGTGCCAGCAGCTTAAGCCTGCGGAGTGGCACAGATACGCAGTATTTT
NA	NA	TRBV5-1	TRBJ2-5	CASSTKTGSHDEQYF	TGCGCCAGCAGCACCAAAACAGGGAGTCACGATGAGCAGTACTTC